This T cell receptor (beta chain) is from a study of memory CD4+ T cells and cytomegalovirus serostatus. The sort gate was single viable CD3+CD4+CD8-CD45RO+ cells for memory CD4+ T cells. This CDR3 region has 14 residues. The V gene's germline CDR1 is ENHRY and CDR2 SYGVKD. Between the trimmed V and J ends, which lost 6 bases and 7 bases, there was a span of 18 bases. Profiled with immunoSEQ multiplex PCR; TCRdb holds only in-frame clones, not every one. The profile shows 45,000 to 60,000 clones, approximately 80% of them singletons. Study findings and constraints: About two fifths of the roughly 150 known CMV-associated TCRbeta sequences appeared in CD4+ memory.

As concerns this clone: Its antigen is not known.

The specimen was memory CD4+ T cells from blood. The clonotype originates from an adult in good health and CMV-seropositive. The chain carries TRBV10-3 and TRBJ1-2; D is possibly TRBD1 (5 bases). CDR3 sequence reads: CAIRGDSSFGGYTF. In DNA, the CDR3 is TGTGCCATCAGGGGGGACTCCTCGTTTGGTGGCTACACCTTC.